The rows below give T cell receptor beta chains drawn from one sample of a study of T cell clones after liver transplantation. The data were produced by immunoSEQ multiplex PCR, yet TCRdb's version contains in-frame clones alone and is incomplete. Here the sample spans fewer than 7,000 clones, nearly 80% being singletons. The specimen was CD8+ T cells from blood, collected 45 to 46 months after liver transplant. These receptor sequences come from a human patient who received a liver transplant. Some T cells may be graft donor cells. Both conserved end residues are trimmed from each CDR3.

TRBV19 | ASTSEGGRFGYT
TRBV27 | ASSLTQGLAFNEQF
TRBV19 | ASSIISGRNEQF
TRBV27 | ASSVSGSTDTQY
TRBV11-2 | ASSLAGGFMNEQF
TRBV2 | ASSDGQGYHQPQH
TRBV27 | ASSSKSSGNTIY
TRBV11-2 | ASSLLTYQNTEAF
TRBV7-8 | ASSSGDWSYEQY
TRBV11-2 | ASSLDRGIQYGYT
TRBV7-6 | ASSLTQRAMGGYT
TRBV11-2 | ASSGQGPPEAF
TRBV4-1 | ASSPRLTTNEKLF
TRBV2 | ASSEGGPYEQY
TRBV27 | ASSLWGTGANVLT
TRBV6-5 | ASSRTGAENQPQH
TRBV4-3 | ASSQDFRPYSNQPQH
TRBV27 | ASSSEADRGQPQH
TRBV6-5 | ASSNPGQAQY
TRBV5-8 | ASSFRGLAGAYNEQF
TRBV6-6 | ASSSDRPYEQY
TRBV27 | ASSDGQGGQPQH
TRBV7-2 | ASSFTTPGTPNEKLF
TRBV5-1 | ASSWGRTNTEAF
TRBV7-9 | ASSQDSEAF
TRBV19 | ASKDSTDTQY
TRBV29-1 | SVVGGGSEQY
TRBV5-1 | ASSLGGTEQF
TRBV11-2 | ASSLAVYEQY
TRBV27 | ASREAGAF
TRBV21-1 | ARRRAPGKFYEQY
TRBV28 | ASGVAGTANTEAF
TRBV5-1 | ASSFDLSGNTIY
TRBV27 | ASSLRDKKTQY
TRBV10-1 | ASSESGVNTEAF
TRBV11-2 | ASSLEGGGNQPQH
TRBV28 | ASSQTGDSYEQY
TRBV7-8 | ASSFGSSNTGELF
TRBV7-9 | ASSPRTSGRGETQY
TRBV7-8 | ASSLAYGLAGIDTQY
TRBV19 | ATRLAGGGELF
TRBV27 | ASSRPGLYTGELF
TRBV6-9 | ASSYDGTGQGYGYT
TRBV13 | ASSSTLDRGHYGYT
TRBV4-3 | ASSQVPGANQPQH
TRBV27 | ASSLSPSAGLAPGGEQY
TRBV5-4 | ASRPGWVDNEQF
TRBV4-3 | ASSQAQGRYEQY